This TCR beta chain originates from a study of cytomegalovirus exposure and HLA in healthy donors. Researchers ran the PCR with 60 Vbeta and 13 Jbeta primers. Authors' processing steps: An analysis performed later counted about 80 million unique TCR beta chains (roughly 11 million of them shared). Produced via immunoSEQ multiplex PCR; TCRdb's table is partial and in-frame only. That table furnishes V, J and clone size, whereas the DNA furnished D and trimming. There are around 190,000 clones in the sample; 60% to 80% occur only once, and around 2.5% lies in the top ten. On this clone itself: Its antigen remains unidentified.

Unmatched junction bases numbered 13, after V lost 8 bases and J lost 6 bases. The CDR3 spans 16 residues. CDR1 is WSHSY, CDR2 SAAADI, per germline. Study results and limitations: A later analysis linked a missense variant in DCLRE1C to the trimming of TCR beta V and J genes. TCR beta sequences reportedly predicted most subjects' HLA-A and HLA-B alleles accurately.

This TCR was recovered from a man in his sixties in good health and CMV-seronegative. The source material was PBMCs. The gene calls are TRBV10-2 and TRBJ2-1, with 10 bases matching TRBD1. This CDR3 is CASLDRGQPSGNEQFF. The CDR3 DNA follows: TGCGCCAGCCTCGACAGGGGGCAACCCTCGGGCAATGAGCAGTTCTTC.